The T cell receptor (beta chain) under discussion was sequenced for a study of cytomegalovirus exposure and HLA in healthy donors. Study-wide background: There were some 120 million unique TCR beta sequences, drawn from some 180 million T cells, in an earlier analysis.

This PCR relied on a set of 60 Vbeta primers and 13 Jbeta primers. This table comes from immunoSEQ multiplex PCR, and its TCRdb copy is limited to in-frame clones, with some not included. The sample lists some 110,000 clones, around 75% occurring once. The CDR3 extends over 13 amino acids. From germline, CDR1 is MNHNS and CDR2 SASEGT. With 7 bases clipped from V and 4 bases from J, the junction kept 5 bases outside the gene matches. Study-level results: According to a later analysis, donors in an Asian-associated ancestry cluster reportedly had fewer N-insertions than the roughly 630-donor mean. CMV serostatus stood as the only immune exposure information on hand. Later, an analysis found that common viral pathogens appeared to be linked with several of the most significant clusters.

Turning to this clone: Its antigen is currently unknown.

The rearrangement uses TRBV6-1 and TRBJ1-1, with 8 positions matching TRBD1. The sequence came from a woman between 25 and 40 years old in good health and CMV-seronegative. Sequenced input: PBMCs. The CDR3 loop is CASIQGAGTEAFF. CDR3 DNA: TGTGCCAGCATCCAGGGGGCTGGCACTGAAGCTTTCTTT.